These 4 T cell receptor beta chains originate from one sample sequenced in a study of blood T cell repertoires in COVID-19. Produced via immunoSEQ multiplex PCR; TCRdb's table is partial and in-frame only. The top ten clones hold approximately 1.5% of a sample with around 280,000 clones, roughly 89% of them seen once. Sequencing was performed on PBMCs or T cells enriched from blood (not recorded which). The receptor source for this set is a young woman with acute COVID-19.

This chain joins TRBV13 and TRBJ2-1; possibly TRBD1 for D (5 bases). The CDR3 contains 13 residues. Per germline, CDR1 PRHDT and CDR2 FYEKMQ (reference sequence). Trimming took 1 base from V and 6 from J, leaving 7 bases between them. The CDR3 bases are TGTGCCAGCAGCTTAGACAGGTCCAATGAGCAGTTCTTC. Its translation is CASSLDRSNEQFF.

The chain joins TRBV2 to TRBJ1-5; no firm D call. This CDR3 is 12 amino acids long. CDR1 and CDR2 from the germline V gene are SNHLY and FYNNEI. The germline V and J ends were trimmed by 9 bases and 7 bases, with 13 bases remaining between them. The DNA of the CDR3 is TGTGCCAGTGGTCAACTAGGGCAGCCCCAGCATTTT. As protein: CASGQLGQPQHF.

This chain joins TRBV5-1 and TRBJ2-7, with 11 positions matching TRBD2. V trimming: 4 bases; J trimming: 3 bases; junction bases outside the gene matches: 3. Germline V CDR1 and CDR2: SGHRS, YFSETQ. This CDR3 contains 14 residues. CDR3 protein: CASSGTSGVYEQYF. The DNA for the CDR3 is TGCGCCAGCAGCGGGACTAGCGGTGTCTACGAGCAGTACTTC.

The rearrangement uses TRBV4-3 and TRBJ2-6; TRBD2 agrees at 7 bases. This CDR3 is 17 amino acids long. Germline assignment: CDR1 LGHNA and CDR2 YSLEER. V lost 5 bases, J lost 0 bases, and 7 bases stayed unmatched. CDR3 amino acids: CASSGRASLSGANVLTF. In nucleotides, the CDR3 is TGCGCCAGCAGCGGGAGGGCTTCTCTCTCTGGGGCCAACGTCCTGACTTTC.